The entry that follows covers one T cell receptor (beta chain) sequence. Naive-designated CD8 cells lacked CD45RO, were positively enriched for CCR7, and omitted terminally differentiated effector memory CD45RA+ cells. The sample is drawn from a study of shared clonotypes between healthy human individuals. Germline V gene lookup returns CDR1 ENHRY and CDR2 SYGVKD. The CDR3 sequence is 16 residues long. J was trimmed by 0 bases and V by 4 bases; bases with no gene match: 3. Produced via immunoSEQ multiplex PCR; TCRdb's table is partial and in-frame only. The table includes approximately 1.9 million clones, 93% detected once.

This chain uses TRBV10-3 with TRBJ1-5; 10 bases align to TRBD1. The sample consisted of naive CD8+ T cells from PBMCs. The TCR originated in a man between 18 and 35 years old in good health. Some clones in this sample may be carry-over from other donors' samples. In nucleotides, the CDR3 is TGTGCCATCAGTGCCGGGACAGGGGATAGCAATCAGCCCCAGCATTTT. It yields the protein CAISAGTGDSNQPQHF.